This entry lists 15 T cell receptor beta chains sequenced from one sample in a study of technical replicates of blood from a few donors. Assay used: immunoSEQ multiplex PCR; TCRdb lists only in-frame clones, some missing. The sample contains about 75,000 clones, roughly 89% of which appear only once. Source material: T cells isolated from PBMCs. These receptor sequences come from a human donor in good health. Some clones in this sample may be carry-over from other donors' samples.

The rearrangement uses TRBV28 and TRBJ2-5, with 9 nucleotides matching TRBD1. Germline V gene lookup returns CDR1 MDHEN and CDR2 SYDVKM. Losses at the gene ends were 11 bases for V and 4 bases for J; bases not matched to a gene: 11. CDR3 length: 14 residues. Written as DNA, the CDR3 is TGTGCCTCCCGGACAGGGGTAAGGCGAGAGACCCAGTACTTC. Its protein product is CASRTGVRRETQYF.

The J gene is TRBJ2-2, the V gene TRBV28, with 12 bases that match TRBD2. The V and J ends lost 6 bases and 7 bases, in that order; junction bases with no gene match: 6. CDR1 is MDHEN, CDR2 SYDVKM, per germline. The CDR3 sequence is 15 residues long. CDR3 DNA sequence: TGTGCCAGCAGGTCGACTAGCGGGGGTATCGGGGAGCTGTTTTTT. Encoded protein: CASRSTSGGIGELFF.

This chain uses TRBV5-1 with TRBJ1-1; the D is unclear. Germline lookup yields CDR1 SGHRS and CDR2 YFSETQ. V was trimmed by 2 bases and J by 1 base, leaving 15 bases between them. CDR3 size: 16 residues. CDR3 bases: TGCGCCAGCAGCTTTGTTACGAGACGGGAGAACACTGAAGCTTTCTTT. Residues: CASSFVTRRENTEAFF.

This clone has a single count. The DNA for the CDR3 is TGTGCCACCCTCGGGACAGTGGCCAAAAACATTCAGTACTTC. Its translation: CATLGTVAKNIQYF. V usage is TRBV28 and J usage is TRBJ2-4; 7 bases are shared with TRBD1. After removal of 10 bases from V and 1 base from J, the junction contained 7 bases not matched to a gene. CDR1 is MDHEN, CDR2 SYDVKM, per germline. This CDR3 comprises 14 residues.

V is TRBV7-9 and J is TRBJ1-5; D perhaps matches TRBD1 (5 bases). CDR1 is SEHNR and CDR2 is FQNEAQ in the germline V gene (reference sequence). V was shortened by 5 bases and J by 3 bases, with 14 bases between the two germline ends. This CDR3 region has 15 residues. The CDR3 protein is CASSPGQGANQPQHF. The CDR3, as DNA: TGTGCCAGCAGCCCGGGTCAAGGGGCCAATCAGCCCCAGCATTTT.

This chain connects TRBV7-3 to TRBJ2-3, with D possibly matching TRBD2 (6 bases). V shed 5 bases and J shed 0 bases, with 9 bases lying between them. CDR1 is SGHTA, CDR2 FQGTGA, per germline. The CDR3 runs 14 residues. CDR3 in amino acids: CASSVSGSTDTQYF. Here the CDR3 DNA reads TGTGCCAGCAGCGTGAGCGGGAGCACAGATACGCAGTATTTT.

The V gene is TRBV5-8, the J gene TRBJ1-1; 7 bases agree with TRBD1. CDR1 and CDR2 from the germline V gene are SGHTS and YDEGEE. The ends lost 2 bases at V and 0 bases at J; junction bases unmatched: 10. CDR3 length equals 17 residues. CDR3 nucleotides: TGTGCCAGCAGCTTTGATCTCCAGGGGGGCGTGAACACTGAAGCTTTCTTT. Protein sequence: CASSFDLQGGVNTEAFF.

For the CDR3, the DNA is TGTGCCAGCTCACCACCGGAGACAGGGCCTGAAGCTTTCTTT. Its translation: CASSPPETGPEAFF. The chain carries TRBV18 and TRBJ1-1, with TRBD1 matching over 7 bases. The germline CDR1 and CDR2 sequences are KGHSH and LQKENI. V was clipped by 0 bases and J by 6 bases; unmatched bases: 4. The CDR3 length is 14 residues.

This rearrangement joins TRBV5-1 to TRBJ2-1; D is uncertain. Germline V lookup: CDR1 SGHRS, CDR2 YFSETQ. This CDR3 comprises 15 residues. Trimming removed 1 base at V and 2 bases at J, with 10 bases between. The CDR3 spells CASSLSLDPYNEQFF. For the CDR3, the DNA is TGCGCCAGCAGCTTGAGCCTAGACCCCTACAATGAGCAGTTCTTC.

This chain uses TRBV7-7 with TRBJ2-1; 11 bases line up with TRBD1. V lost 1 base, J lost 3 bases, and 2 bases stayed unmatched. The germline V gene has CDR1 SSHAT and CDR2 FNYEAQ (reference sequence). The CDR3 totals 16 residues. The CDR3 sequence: CASSLEGTGGYNEQFF. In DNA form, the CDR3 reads TGTGCCAGCAGCTTAGAAGGGACAGGGGGCTACAATGAGCAGTTCTTC.

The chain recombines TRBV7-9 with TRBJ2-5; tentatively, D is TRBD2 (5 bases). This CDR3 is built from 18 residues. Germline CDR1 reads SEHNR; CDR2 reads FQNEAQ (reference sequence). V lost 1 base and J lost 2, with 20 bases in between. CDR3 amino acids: CASSLDFSGSGGQETQYF. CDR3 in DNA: TGTGCCAGCAGCTTAGATTTTTCGGGATCTGGCGGGCAAGAGACCCAGTACTTC.

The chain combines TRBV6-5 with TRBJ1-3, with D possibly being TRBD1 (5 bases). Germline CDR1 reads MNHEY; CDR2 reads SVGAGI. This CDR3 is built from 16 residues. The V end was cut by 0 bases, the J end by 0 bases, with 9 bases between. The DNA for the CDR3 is TGTGCCAGCAGTTACTCGAGCAGGGCCTCTGGAAACACCATATATTTT. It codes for CASSYSSRASGNTIYF.

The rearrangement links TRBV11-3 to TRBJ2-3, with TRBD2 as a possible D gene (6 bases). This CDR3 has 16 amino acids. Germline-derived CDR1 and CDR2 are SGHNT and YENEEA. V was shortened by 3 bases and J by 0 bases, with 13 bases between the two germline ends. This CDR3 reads CASSFSGLASTDTQYF. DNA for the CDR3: TGTGCCAGCAGCTTCTCGGGACTCGCCAGCACAGATACGCAGTATTTT.

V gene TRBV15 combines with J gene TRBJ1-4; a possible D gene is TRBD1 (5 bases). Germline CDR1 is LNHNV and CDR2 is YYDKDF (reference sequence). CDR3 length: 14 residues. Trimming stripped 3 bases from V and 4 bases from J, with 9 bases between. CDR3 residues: CATSSVTVNEKLFF. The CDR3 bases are TGTGCCACCAGCAGTGTGACAGTTAATGAAAAACTGTTTTTT.

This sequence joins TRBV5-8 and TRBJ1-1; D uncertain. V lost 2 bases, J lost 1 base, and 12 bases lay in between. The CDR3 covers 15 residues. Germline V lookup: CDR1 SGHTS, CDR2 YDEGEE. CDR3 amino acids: CASSFLGVENTEAFF. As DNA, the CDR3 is TGTGCCAGCAGCTTTCTCGGGGTGGAGAACACTGAAGCTTTCTTT.